Listed below are T cell receptor beta chains from one sample, sequenced in a study of blood T cells in healthy people across ages. TCRdb redid the calling of the 5' RACE reads with MiXCR, one entry per CDR3 protein. The repertoire holds some 700,000 distinct CDR3 sequences, with 20% to 25% as singletons. Sequenced sample: blood. The receptors stem from a man aged 65 to 79 in good health. Both conserved end residues are part of each CDR3. D genes are given only for firm matches. A clone size is listed for some rows: how often the clone was seen (once, few, many), or a class if it is expanded.

DNA,CDR3,size,D,J,V
TGTGCCAGCAGCGTAGCGATGAGTTGGGGGGGAGATACGCAGTATTTT,CASSVAMSWGGDTQYF,NA,TRBD2,TRBJ2-3,TRBV9
TGCAGTGCTAGAGATCTTGCGGGAGTGAACACCGGGGAGCTGTTTTTT,CSARDLAGVNTGELFF,many,TRBD2,TRBJ2-2,TRBV20-1
TGCAGTGCTGCCCCGAGCGGGGGGACAGATACGCAGTATTTT,CSAAPSGGTDTQYF,NA,TRBD2,TRBJ2-3,TRBV20-1
TGTGCCAGCAGCCAAGATGAACAGGGCTATGAGACCCAGTACTTC,CASSQDEQGYETQYF,NA,NA,TRBJ2-5,TRBV4-2
TGTGCCAGCAGCTTTGCGGGACAGGGGGTATATGGCTACACCTTC,CASSFAGQGVYGYTF,NA,TRBD1,TRBJ1-2,TRBV7-9
TGCAGCGCGCTAGGGGACAGGGCCTACGAGCAGTACTTC,CSALGDRAYEQYF,NA,TRBD1,TRBJ2-7,TRBV29-1
TGTGCCAGCAGCGCCAGAGCTAGCCGTAGCACAGATACGCAGTATTTT,CASSARASRSTDTQYF,NA,NA,TRBJ2-3,TRBV9
TGTGCCAGCAGAAGCATGAGTTCCATTCAGTACTTC,CASRSMSSIQYF,few,NA,TRBJ2-4,TRBV6-5
TGTGCCAGCAGTCCGCGCGGAACTCGGACCCAGTACTTC,CASSPRGTRTQYF,few,NA,TRBJ2-5,TRBV28
TGTGCCACCAGTGGAACAGGGGGAGCACAAGGGCAAGCTTTCTTT,CATSGTGGAQGQAFF,few,TRBD1,TRBJ1-1,TRBV24-1
TGTGCCACCAGTGATCGGACGGGGCGGAGCACAGATACGCAGTATTTT,CATSDRTGRSTDTQYF,NA,NA,TRBJ2-3,TRBV24-1
TGCAGCTCGAGGGTGAACACTGAAGCTTTCTTT,CSSRVNTEAFF,NA,NA,TRBJ1-1,TRBV29-1
TGTGCCACCAGCAGAGATACTCGACTGGGAATGGGAGGTACGCAGTATTTT,CATSRDTRLGMGGTQYF,NA,NA,TRBJ2-3,TRBV15
TGTGCCAGCAGAAGTACAGGGGACAAGACCCAGTACTTC,CASRSTGDKTQYF,NA,TRBD1,TRBJ2-5,TRBV3-1
TGTGCCAGCACCCGTGGGGCGGGAGGGATCAATGAGCAGTTCTTC,CASTRGAGGINEQFF,NA,TRBD2,TRBJ2-1,TRBV27
TGTGCCAGCAGTGAAAGTCCTTTGACTGGAAACACCATATATTTT,CASSESPLTGNTIYF,few,NA,TRBJ1-3,TRBV2
TGTGCCAGCAGTTTCCACCGACAGGCAACCTACGAGCAGTACTTC,CASSFHRQATYEQYF,NA,NA,TRBJ2-7,TRBV28
TGTGCCAGCAGTTGGGCGGGGCCAAGGGGCAATGAGCAGTTCTTC,CASSWAGPRGNEQFF,NA,NA,TRBJ2-1,TRBV12-3/TRBV12-4
TGTGCCAGCCCACCATTGGGGTTTAGCAATCAGCCCCAGCATTTT,CASPPLGFSNQPQHF,NA,NA,TRBJ1-5,TRBV18
TGCGCCAGCAGCTTGGACTCGGTCGGAACAGATACGCAGTATTTT,CASSLDSVGTDTQYF,NA,NA,TRBJ2-3,TRBV5-1
TGTGCCAGCAGCCAAAAACAGGGGACCTACGAGCAGTACTTC,CASSQKQGTYEQYF,once,TRBD1,TRBJ2-7,TRBV3-1
TGCGTATTCGGAACAAAAGAGGATTCACCCCTCCACTTT,CVFGTKEDSPLHF,NA,NA,TRBJ1-6,TRBV20-1
TGCGCCAGCAGACAGGAGATAAACAATGAGCAGTTCTTC,CASRQEINNEQFF,NA,NA,TRBJ2-1,TRBV5-1
TGTGCCAGCAGCCAAGATGGACTAGCATGGGAGCAGTACTTC,CASSQDGLAWEQYF,few,TRBD2,TRBJ2-7,TRBV3-1
TGTGCCAGCAGCCCGAGCGACTGGTACCAAGAGACCCAGTACTTC,CASSPSDWYQETQYF,NA,NA,TRBJ2-5,TRBV7-6
TGCAGTGCAGACGGGGGGAGGCAAGAGACCCAGTACTTC,CSADGGRQETQYF,NA,TRBD2,TRBJ2-5,TRBV20-1
TGTGCCATCAGATTCCGGGACAGTGATGGCTACACCTTC,CAIRFRDSDGYTF,NA,TRBD1,TRBJ1-2,TRBV10-3
TGTGCCAGCAGTCCGACGGGACTCTATAGGCCACCCCTCCACTTT,CASSPTGLYRPPLHF,NA,NA,TRBJ1-6,TRBV12-3/TRBV12-4
TGTGCCAGCAGGATACAGTTTCAAGAGACCCAGTACTTC,CASRIQFQETQYF,NA,NA,TRBJ2-5,TRBV6-5
TGTGCCAGCAGCGTCCAGGACACCCAAGAGACCCAGTACTTC,CASSVQDTQETQYF,few,NA,TRBJ2-5,TRBV9
TGCGCCAGCAGCAAGCGGGAAAGCACAGATACGCAGTATTTT,CASSKRESTDTQYF,NA,TRBD2,TRBJ2-3,TRBV5-1
TGCGCCAGCAGCTTGGACCTGGGGGCGAATGGCTACACCTTC,CASSLDLGANGYTF,NA,NA,TRBJ1-2,TRBV5-1
TGTGCCAGCAGCTTCCGGGGGAGCTCCTACAATGAGCAGTTCTTC,CASSFRGSSYNEQFF,NA,NA,TRBJ2-1,TRBV5-6
TGTGCCAGCAGAGACAGGGGCATCACAGATACGCAGTATTTT,CASRDRGITDTQYF,NA,TRBD1,TRBJ2-3,TRBV28
TGCAGTGCCACCCCAGGGGTCGGGACTGAAGCTTTCTTT,CSATPGVGTEAFF,NA,NA,TRBJ1-1,TRBV20-1
TGCAGTGCCAGCCCAGGGGGACCTGAAGCTTTCTTT,CSASPGGPEAFF,NA,TRBD1,TRBJ1-1,TRBV20-1
TGTGCCAGCAGTCCACGACTAGCGGGGGCAATCTCCTACGAGCAGTACTTC,CASSPRLAGAISYEQYF,NA,TRBD2,TRBJ2-7,TRBV12-3/TRBV12-4
TGCGCCAGCAGCGCAATGGGGGGTGTGAGCACTGAAGCTTTCTTT,CASSAMGGVSTEAFF,few,NA,TRBJ1-1,TRBV5-1
TGCAGCCACCTAGGACAGGGGGATTCCTACAATGAGCAGTTCTTC,CSHLGQGDSYNEQFF,few,TRBD1,TRBJ2-1,TRBV29-1
TGTGCCAGCAGCCCCGGGACAGATCGCGATGGCTACACCTTC,CASSPGTDRDGYTF,few,TRBD1,TRBJ1-2,TRBV5-6
TGTGCCAGCAGTTTACCACCCGGGACTAGCCTTGGTACGCAGTATTTT,CASSLPPGTSLGTQYF,NA,TRBD2,TRBJ2-3,TRBV28
TGTGCCAGCAGCTTTAGCGGGGTCTACCAAGAGACCCAGTACTTC,CASSFSGVYQETQYF,NA,TRBD2,TRBJ2-5,TRBV9
TGTGCCAGCAGTAGTACAGGCACACGGAGTCCCGAGCAGTACTTC,CASSSTGTRSPEQYF,few,NA,TRBJ2-7,TRBV21-1
TGTGCCAGCCATTTAGGTAATGAGCAGTTCTTC,CASHLGNEQFF,NA,NA,TRBJ2-1,TRBV28
TGCGCCAGCAGCTTGGCCATGGTCGTGGGGGGCCCGTACGAGCAGTACTTC,CASSLAMVVGGPYEQYF,NA,NA,TRBJ2-7,TRBV5-1
TGTGCCAGCAGCTCCATAGGGGGGTCGCGTAGCACGCAGTATTTT,CASSSIGGSRSTQYF,many,NA,TRBJ2-3,TRBV7-2